A single sample is the source of the 31 T cell receptor beta chains below, sequenced in a study of PD-1 blockade in classical Hodgkin lymphoma. Sequenced by immunoSEQ multiplex PCR; TCRdb stores in-frame clones only, minus some. Among about 17,000 clones listed, less than 80% were seen once. Brentuximab vedotin exposure varied, and every patient relapsed after autologous stem cell transplantation. The material was peripheral blood mononuclear cells (PBMCs), obtained before the second cycle of nivolumab. These receptors all stem from a human donor with classical Hodgkin lymphoma.

This chain uses TRBV28 with TRBJ2-7, with 11 bases identical to TRBD2. The CDR3 runs 16 residues. Germline V gene data show CDR1 as MDHEN and CDR2 as SYDVKM. J gave up 6 bases and V 2 bases, and 9 bases lay outside the gene matches. This chain's CDR3 is CASSLRLAGTLGEQYF. Written as DNA, the CDR3 is TGTGCCAGCAGTTTACGACTAGCGGGAACGCTTGGCGAGCAGTACTTC.

This clone was seen only once. The chain combines TRBV29-1 with TRBJ2-7; tentatively, D is TRBD1 (6 bases). V lost 6 bases, J lost 4 bases, and 16 bases lay in between. Per the germline V gene, CDR1 is SQVTM and CDR2 is ANQGSEA. The CDR3 consists of 13 residues. CDR3 sequence reads: CSVRDTWSYEQYF. CDR3 coding DNA: TGCAGCGTCCGGGACACGTGGAGTTACGAGCAGTACTTC.

The chain is built from TRBV7-9 and TRBJ2-7; D is uncertain. Looked up from germline, CDR1 is SEHNR and CDR2 is FQNEAQ (reference sequence). V gave up 5 bases and J gave up 4 bases, with 15 bases separating them. The CDR3 totals 14 residues. The CDR3 loop reads CASSPGRERYEQYF. CDR3 nucleotide sequence: TGTGCCAGCAGCCCCGGACGTGAGAGGTACGAGCAGTACTTC.

The gene calls are TRBV30 and TRBJ1-5; D ambiguous. V lost 1 base and J lost 5, with 12 bases in between. Looked up from germline, CDR1 is GTSNPN and CDR2 is SVGIG (reference sequence). This CDR3 is 14 amino acids long. For the CDR3, the DNA is TGTGCCTGGAGTGGAACGCCAGGAGATCAGCCCCAGCATTTT. It is translated as CAWSGTPGDQPQHF.

The gene calls are TRBV27 and TRBJ2-2, with 7 bases matching TRBD1. The V and J ends lost 5 bases and 4 bases, in that order; junction bases with no gene match: 10. Per germline, CDR1 MNHEY and CDR2 SMNVEV (reference sequence). The CDR3 runs 16 residues. The CDR3, as DNA: TGTGCCAGCAGTAGACTCTACAGGGGTGGCACCGGGGAGCTGTTTTTT. As protein: CASSRLYRGGTGELFF.

V is TRBV5-6 and J is TRBJ2-7, with 9 bases aligning to TRBD2. The V gene's germline CDR1 is SGHDT and CDR2 YYEEEE. V shed 4 bases and J 2 bases; nucleotides not matched to a gene: 10. The CDR3 is 16 residues long. CDR3 sequence: CASSRRRLAETYEQYF. CDR3 DNA: TGTGCCAGCAGCAGGAGGCGACTAGCGGAGACCTACGAGCAGTACTTC.

V gene TRBV2 combines with J gene TRBJ2-3, with D possibly being TRBD2 (6 bases). V dropped 7 bases and J dropped 3 bases, with 14 bases sitting between them. CDR1 is SNHLY, CDR2 FYNNEI, per germline. This CDR3 contains 14 residues. CDR3 in amino acids: CASTALGGTDTQYF. The CDR3 DNA reads as TGTGCCAGCACGGCGCTGGGGGGAACAGATACGCAGTATTTT.

This clone was counted a few times. This chain links TRBV27 with TRBJ2-7; 7 positions match TRBD2. The junction had 10 bases not matched to a gene; V was cut back by 1 base and J by 4 bases. The germline CDR1 and CDR2 sequences are MNHEY and SMNVEV (reference sequence). The CDR3 is made up of 16 amino acids. CDR3 sequence (DNA): TGTGCCAGCAGTTTATTCCCAGGGAGGGACCTGTACGAGCAGTACTTC. It translates to CASSLFPGRDLYEQYF.

This clone came up a few times. The rearrangement links TRBV5-4 to TRBJ2-7; D is tentatively TRBD1 or TRBD2 (5 bases each). This CDR3 is 14 amino acids long. Germline CDR1 is SGHNT and CDR2 is YYREEE (reference sequence). With 4 bases removed from V and 2 bases from J, the gap between germline ends came to 13 bases. Here the CDR3 DNA reads TGTGCCAGCAGCCGCAGGGACGGAACCTACGAGCAGTACTTC. It encodes CASSRRDGTYEQYF.

This clone was detected a few times. The chain is built from TRBV6-1 and TRBJ1-5; possible D gene TRBD1, 5 bases. Germline V lookup: CDR1 MNHNS, CDR2 SASEGT. This CDR3 has 16 amino acids. The germline V and J ends were trimmed by 4 bases and 1 base, with 14 bases remaining between them. The CDR3 DNA reads TGTGCCAGCAGTGGACCCGGGGGGGGGAGCAATCAGCCCCAGCATTTT. Translation: CASSGPGGGSNQPQHF.

This clone is medium-sized by share. The chain couples TRBV16 to TRBJ1-5; 10 nucleotides agree with TRBD1. Germline CDR1 KGHSY, CDR2 FQNENV. This CDR3 spans 13 amino acids. With V trimmed by 5 bases and J by 6 bases, 1 base remained unmatched. CDR3 in DNA: TGTGCCAGCAGCTGGGACAGGGGTCAGCCCCAGCATTTT. Its translation is CASSWDRGQPQHF.

This clone has a handful of counts. Additional DNA sequences in this sample encode the identical CDR3. The rearrangement links TRBV7-9 to TRBJ1-1, with TRBD1 as a possible D gene (5 bases). CDR1 and CDR2 from the germline V gene are SEHNR and FQNEAQ (reference sequence). The V and J ends lost 1 base and 1 base respectively, with 10 bases between them. This CDR3 is 15 amino acids long. CDR3 sequence (DNA): TGTGCCAGCAGCTTAGGAGGGGATCCGAACACTGAAGCTTTCTTT. As protein: CASSLGGDPNTEAFF.

The chain couples TRBV27 to TRBJ1-5; a possible D gene is TRBD1 (5 bases). This CDR3 has 15 residues. Looked up from germline, CDR1 is MNHEY and CDR2 is SMNVEV (reference sequence). V lost 6 bases and J lost 3, with 15 bases in between. The CDR3 sequence is CASRSGAYNNQPQHF. DNA of the CDR3: TGTGCCAGCAGATCCGGGGCCTACAACAATCAGCCCCAGCATTTT.

The chain carries TRBV2 and TRBJ2-5; D could derive from TRBD1 or TRBD2 (6 bases each). CDR3 length equals 14 residues. V was cut by 10 bases and J by 5 bases, with 20 bases left in between. Looked up from germline, CDR1 is SNHLY and CDR2 is FYNNEI. The CDR3 DNA reads TGTGCCACCCGGGCCCTAGCGAGGGGGGAGACCCAGTACTTC. Translation gives CATRALARGETQYF. Complete variable domain (other parts from reference TRBV2 and TRBJ2-5): EPEVTQTPSHQVTQMGQEVILRCVPISNHLYFYWYRQILGQKVEFLVSFYNNEISEKSEIFDDQFSVERPDGSNFTLKIRSTKLEDSAMYFCATRALARGETQYFGPGTRLLVL.

In this sample, this clone turned up a few times. The V gene is TRBV27, the J gene TRBJ2-3; 7 bases agree with TRBD1. The V gene's germline CDR1 is MNHEY and CDR2 SMNVEV (reference sequence). V lost 5 bases to trimming and J lost 2 bases; unmatched junction nucleotides: 4. The CDR3 length is 14 residues. CDR3 amino acids: CASSDRAYTDTQYF. Written as DNA, the CDR3 is TGTGCCAGCAGTGACAGGGCCTACACAGATACGCAGTATTTT.

The CDR3 loop reads CSVLTGDFYEQYF. The CDR3 nucleotides are TGCAGCGTTTTGACAGGGGACTTCTACGAGCAGTACTTC. The chain links TRBV29-1 to TRBJ2-5; 8 bases are shared with TRBD1. The J call may be in error: the DNA end matches TRBJ2-7 better. The CDR3 length is 13 residues. Germline CDR1 SQVTM, CDR2 ANQGSEA.

The rearrangement uses TRBV9 and TRBJ2-7, with D tentatively TRBD1 or TRBD2 (5 bases each). The CDR3 consists of 13 residues. V lost 3 bases and J lost 5, with 12 bases in between. Germline-derived CDR1 and CDR2 are SGDLS and YYNGEE. CDR3 region: CASSAPGLDEQYF. The CDR3, as DNA: TGTGCCAGCAGCGCCCCGGGGCTTGACGAGCAGTACTTC.

The rearrangement uses TRBV4-1 and TRBJ2-5, with 11 positions matching TRBD2. V lost 1 base to trimming and J lost 4 bases; unmatched junction nucleotides: 2. The CDR3 extends over 15 amino acids. CDR1 and CDR2 from the germline V gene are MGHRA and YSYEKL. The CDR3 reads CASSQGLAGGETQYF. CDR3 DNA sequence: TGCGCCAGCAGCCAAGGGCTAGCGGGAGGAGAGACCCAGTACTTC.

The V call is TRBV30, the J call TRBJ2-1; no clear D. Trimming left V 3 bases short and J 0 bases short, with 9 bases between. Germline assignment: CDR1 GTSNPN and CDR2 SVGIG (reference sequence). The CDR3 has 14 amino acids. For the CDR3, the DNA is TGTGCCTGGAGACACAAAACCTCCTACAATGAGCAGTTCTTC. Its translation: CAWRHKTSYNEQFF. Combining the CDR3 with reference TRBV30 and TRBJ2-1 gives the whole variable domain SQTIHQWPATLVQPVGSPLSLECTVEGTSNPNLYWYRQAAGRGLQLLFYSVGIGQISSEVPQNLSASRPQDRQFILSSKKLLLSDSGFYLCAWRHKTSYNEQFFGPGTRLTVL.

The chain employs TRBV2 and TRBJ1-3, with 8 bases that match TRBD1. This CDR3 comprises 16 residues. The junction had 5 bases not matched to a gene; V was cut back by 1 base and J by 3 bases. CDR1 SNHLY and CDR2 FYNNEI come from the germline V gene. CDR3 loop: CASSEGLQGDGNTIYF. CDR3 sequence (DNA): TGTGCCAGCAGTGAAGGCTTACAGGGGGATGGAAACACCATATATTTT.

The table lists this clone with a few counts. The rearrangement joins TRBV11-2 to TRBJ1-4, with D possibly matching TRBD1 (6 bases). Trimming removed 3 bases from V and 8 bases from J, with 13 bases in between. The CDR3 loop spans 14 amino acids. Germline CDR1 and CDR2: SGHAT and FQNNGV. This CDR3 reads CASSFQGSREKLFF. CDR3 bases: TGTGCCAGCAGCTTCCAGGGGTCGCGCGAAAAACTGTTTTTT. Using reference TRBV11-2 and TRBJ1-4 for the parts outside the CDR3, the full variable domain is EAGVAQSPRYKIIEKRQSVAFWCNPISGHATLYWYQQILGQGPKLLIQFQNNGVVDDSQLPKDRFSAERLKGVDSTLKIQPAKLEDSAVYLCASSFQGSREKLFFGSGTQLSVL.

The J gene is TRBJ2-3, the V gene TRBV29-1; TRBD2 agrees at 9 bases. The CDR3 consists of 13 residues. The trim removed 8 bases at V and 5 bases at J, leaving 8 bases unmatched. Germline V gene data show CDR1 as SQVTM and CDR2 as ANQGSEA. The CDR3 DNA follows: TGCAGCTCGGCGGGAGGGCCCAAAGATACGCAGTATTTT. As protein: CSSAGGPKDTQYF.

The rearrangement uses TRBV28 and TRBJ1-2; D ambiguous. Germline V CDR1 and CDR2: MDHEN, SYDVKM. The length of the CDR3 is 12 residues. The V end lost 5 bases, the J end lost 1 base, and 5 bases lay between the germline ends. As DNA, the CDR3 is TGTGCCAGCAGTGGGAATAACTATGGCTACACCTTC. Protein product: CASSGNNYGYTF.

The chain employs TRBV27 and TRBJ2-6, with 8 bases lining up with TRBD1. V shed 7 bases, J shed 2 bases, and the junction held 7 bases outside the gene matches. The CDR3 covers 16 residues. Germline V gene lookup returns CDR1 MNHEY and CDR2 SMNVEV (reference sequence). The CDR3 DNA sequence: TGTGCCAGCACAGACAGGGGCGCCGCTGGGGCCAACGTCCTGACTTTC. Translated: CASTDRGAAGANVLTF.

The V call is TRBV2, the J call TRBJ2-7; 7 nucleotides match TRBD2. J lost 6 bases, V lost 1 base, and 6 bases had no gene match. The V gene's germline CDR1 is SNHLY and CDR2 FYNNEI. The CDR3 sequence is 14 residues long. CDR3 DNA: TGTGCCAGCAGTGAAGTTGGGGGGGTGAGCGAGCAGTACTTC. Translated, it gives CASSEVGGVSEQYF.

This clone is medium-sized (0.01 to 0.1%) by share. The chain has TRBV27 and TRBJ2-7; D not resolved. The germline CDR1 and CDR2 sequences are MNHEY and SMNVEV (reference sequence). This CDR3 comprises 14 residues. The V gene lost 5 bases and the J gene lost 4 bases, with 15 bases spanning the gap. The CDR3 loop reads CASSETVSHYEQYF. The CDR3 DNA is TGTGCCAGCAGTGAAACGGTATCACATTACGAGCAGTACTTC.

The chain recombines TRBV9 with TRBJ1-1, with D hard to call. V lost 3 bases, J lost 4 bases, and 10 bases lay in between. This CDR3 is 13 amino acids long. The germline V gene encodes CDR1 SGDLS and CDR2 YYNGEE. CDR3 protein: CASSDTPSTEAFF. For the CDR3, the DNA is TGTGCCAGCAGCGACACTCCGAGCACTGAAGCTTTCTTT.

The V call is TRBV27, the J call TRBJ1-5; 9 nucleotides match TRBD1. The trim removed 5 bases at V and 4 bases at J, leaving 3 bases unmatched. The CDR3 runs 14 residues. Germline values: CDR1 MNHEY, CDR2 SMNVEV (reference sequence). The CDR3 spells CASSPGQGNQPQHF. CDR3 sequence (DNA): TGTGCCAGCAGTCCCGGACAGGGGAATCAGCCCCAGCATTTT.

This clone is a singleton in its sample. The chain carries TRBV7-9 and TRBJ2-7; TRBD2 aligns across 10 bases. CDR1 and CDR2 (germline): SEHNR, FQNEAQ (reference sequence). V was pared by 0 bases and J by 2 bases, with 7 bases of the junction left unmatched. The CDR3 covers 17 residues. The CDR3 sequence: CASSLARGLAATYEQYF. As DNA, the CDR3 is TGTGCCAGCAGCTTAGCTAGAGGACTAGCGGCAACCTACGAGCAGTACTTC.

The gene calls are TRBV30 and TRBJ2-3; TRBD1 might be the D (6 bases). This CDR3 has 13 residues. Deletions cut 5 bases from V and 3 bases from J, with 12 bases between. The germline gives CDR1 GTSNPN, CDR2 SVGIG (reference sequence). CDR3 in amino acids: CAWGGQLTDTQYF. The CDR3 DNA is TGTGCCTGGGGCGGACAGCTAACAGATACGCAGTATTTT.

The CDR3 protein is CASPPLGGAGGYTF. Written as DNA, the CDR3 is TGTGCCAGCCCCCCTCTTGGGGGGGCGGGTGGCTACACCTTC. This sequence joins TRBV6-1 and TRBJ1-2; D might be TRBD1 (6 bases). Germline CDR1 MNHNS, CDR2 SASEGT. This CDR3 region has 14 residues. Trimming removed 8 bases from V and 7 bases from J, with 20 bases in between.